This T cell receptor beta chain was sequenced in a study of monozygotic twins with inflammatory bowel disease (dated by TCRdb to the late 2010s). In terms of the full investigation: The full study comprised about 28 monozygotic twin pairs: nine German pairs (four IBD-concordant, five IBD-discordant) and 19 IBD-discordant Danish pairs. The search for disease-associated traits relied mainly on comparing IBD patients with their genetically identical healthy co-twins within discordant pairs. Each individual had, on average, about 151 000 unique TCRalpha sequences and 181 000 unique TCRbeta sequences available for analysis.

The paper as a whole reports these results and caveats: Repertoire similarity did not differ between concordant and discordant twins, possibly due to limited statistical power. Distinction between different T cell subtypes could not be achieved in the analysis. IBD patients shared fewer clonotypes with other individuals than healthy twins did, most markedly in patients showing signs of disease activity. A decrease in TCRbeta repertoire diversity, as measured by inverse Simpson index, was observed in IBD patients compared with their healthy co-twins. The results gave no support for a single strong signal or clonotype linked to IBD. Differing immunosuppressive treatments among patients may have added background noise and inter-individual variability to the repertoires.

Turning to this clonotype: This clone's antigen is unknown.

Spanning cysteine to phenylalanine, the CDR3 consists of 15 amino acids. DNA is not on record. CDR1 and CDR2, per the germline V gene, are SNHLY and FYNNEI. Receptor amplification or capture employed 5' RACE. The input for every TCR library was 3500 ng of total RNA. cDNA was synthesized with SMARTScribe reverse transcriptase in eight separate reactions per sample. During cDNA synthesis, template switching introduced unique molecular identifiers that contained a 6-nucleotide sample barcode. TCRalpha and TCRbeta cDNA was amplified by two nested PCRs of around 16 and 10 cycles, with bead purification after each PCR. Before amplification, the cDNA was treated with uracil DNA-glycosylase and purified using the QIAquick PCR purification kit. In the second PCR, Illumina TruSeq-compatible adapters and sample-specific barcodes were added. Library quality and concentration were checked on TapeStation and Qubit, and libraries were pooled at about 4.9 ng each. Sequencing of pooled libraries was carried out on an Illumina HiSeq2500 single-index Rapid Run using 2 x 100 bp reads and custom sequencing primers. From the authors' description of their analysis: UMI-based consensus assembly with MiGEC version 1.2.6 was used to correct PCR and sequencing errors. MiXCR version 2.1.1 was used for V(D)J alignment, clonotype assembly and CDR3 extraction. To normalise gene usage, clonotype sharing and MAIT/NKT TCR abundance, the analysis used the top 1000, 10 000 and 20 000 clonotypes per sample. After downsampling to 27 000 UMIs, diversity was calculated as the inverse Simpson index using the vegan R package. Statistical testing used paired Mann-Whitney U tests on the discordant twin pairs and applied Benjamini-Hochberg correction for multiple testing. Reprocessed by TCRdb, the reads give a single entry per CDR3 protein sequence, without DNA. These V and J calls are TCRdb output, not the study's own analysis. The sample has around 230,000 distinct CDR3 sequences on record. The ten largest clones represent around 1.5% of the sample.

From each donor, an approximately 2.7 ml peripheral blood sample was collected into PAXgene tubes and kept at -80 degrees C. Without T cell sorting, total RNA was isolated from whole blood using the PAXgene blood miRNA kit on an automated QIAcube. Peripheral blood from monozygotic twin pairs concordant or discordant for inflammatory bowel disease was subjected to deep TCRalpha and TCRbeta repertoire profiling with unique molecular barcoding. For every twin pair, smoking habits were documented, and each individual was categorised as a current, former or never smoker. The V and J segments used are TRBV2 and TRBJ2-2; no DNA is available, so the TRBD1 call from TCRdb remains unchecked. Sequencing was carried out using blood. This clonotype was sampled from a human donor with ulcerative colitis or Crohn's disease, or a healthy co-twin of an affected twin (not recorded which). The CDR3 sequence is CASGGTGRNTGELFF.